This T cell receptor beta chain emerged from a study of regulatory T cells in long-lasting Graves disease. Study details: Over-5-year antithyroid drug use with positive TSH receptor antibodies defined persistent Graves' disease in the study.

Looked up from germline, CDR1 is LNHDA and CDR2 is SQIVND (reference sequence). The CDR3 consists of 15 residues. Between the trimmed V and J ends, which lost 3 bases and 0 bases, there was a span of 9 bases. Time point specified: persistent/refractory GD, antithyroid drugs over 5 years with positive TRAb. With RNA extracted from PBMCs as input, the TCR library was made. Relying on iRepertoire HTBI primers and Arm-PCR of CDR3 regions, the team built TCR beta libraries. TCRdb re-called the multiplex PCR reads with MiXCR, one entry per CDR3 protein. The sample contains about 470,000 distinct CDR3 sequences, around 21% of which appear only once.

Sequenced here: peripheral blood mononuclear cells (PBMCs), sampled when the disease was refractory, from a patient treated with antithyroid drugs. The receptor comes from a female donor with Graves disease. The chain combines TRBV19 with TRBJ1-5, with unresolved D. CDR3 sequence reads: CASSMDPGSNQPQHF. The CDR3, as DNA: TGTGCCAGTAGTATGGACCCAGGTAGCAATCAGCCCCAGCATTTT.